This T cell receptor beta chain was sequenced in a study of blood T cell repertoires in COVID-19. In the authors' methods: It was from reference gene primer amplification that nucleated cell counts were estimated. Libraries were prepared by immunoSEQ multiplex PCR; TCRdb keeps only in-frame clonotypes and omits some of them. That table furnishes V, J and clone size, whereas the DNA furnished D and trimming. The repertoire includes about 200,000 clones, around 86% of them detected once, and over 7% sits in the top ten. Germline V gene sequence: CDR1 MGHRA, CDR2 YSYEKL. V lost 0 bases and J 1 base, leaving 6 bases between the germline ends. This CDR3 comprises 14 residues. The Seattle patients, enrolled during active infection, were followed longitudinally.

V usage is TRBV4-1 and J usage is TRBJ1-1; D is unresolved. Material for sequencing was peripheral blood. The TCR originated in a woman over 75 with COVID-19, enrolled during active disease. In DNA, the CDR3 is TGCGCCAGCAGCCAAGAGCCGAGGAACACTGAAGCTTTCTTT. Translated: CASSQEPRNTEAFF.